Below are 9 T cell receptor beta chains sequenced from a single sample in a study of control samples from healthy donors and cancer patients. Method: immunoSEQ multiplex PCR; TCRdb's copy keeps in-frame clones and lacks some. Among a few hundred thousand clones listed, about nine tenths were seen once. Sequencing used PBMCs. The source is a man in his forties with head and neck cancer.

The J gene is TRBJ2-7, the V gene TRBV28, with D unresolved. Trimming pared 4 bases from V and 4 bases from J, leaving 11 bases between. Germline V gene sequence: CDR1 MDHEN, CDR2 SYDVKM. The CDR3 has 13 amino acids. CDR3 sequence: CASSYLPTYEQYF. The CDR3 nucleotides read TGTGCCAGCAGTTACCTACCTACGTACGAGCAGTACTTC. The whole variable domain, filled in from reference TRBV28 and TRBJ2-7, reads DVKVTQSSRYLVKRTGEKVFLECVQDMDHENMFWYRQDPGLGLRLIYFSYDVKMKEKGDIPEGYSVSREKKERFSLILESASTNQTSMYLCASSYLPTYEQYFGPGTRLTVT.

J is TRBJ1-5 and V is TRBV7-2; D gene uncertain. The V end lost 5 bases, the J end lost 2 bases, and 10 bases lay between the germline ends. The CDR3 sequence is 14 residues long. CDR1 and CDR2 (germline): SGHTA, FQGNSA. The CDR3 sequence: CASSTRMGNQPQHF. The CDR3 bases are TGTGCCAGCAGCACCCGAATGGGCAATCAGCCCCAGCATTTT. Full variable domain (rest looked up from reference TRBV7-2 and TRBJ1-5): GAGVSQSPSNKVTEKGKDVELRCDPISGHTALYWYRQSLGQGLEFLIYFQGNSAPDKSGLPSDRFSAERTGGSVSTLTIQRTQQEDSAVYLCASSTRMGNQPQHFGDGTRLSIL.

The rearrangement joins TRBV29-1 to TRBJ2-5, with D hard to call. This CDR3 is built from 13 residues. V was clipped by 4 bases and J by 0 bases, with 9 bases between them. Germline-derived CDR1 and CDR2 are SQVTM and ANQGSEA. CDR3 DNA sequence: TGCAGCGTTGCCCCCGGAAACCAAGAGACCCAGTACTTC. Translated: CSVAPGNQETQYF.

The chain combines TRBV27 with TRBJ2-4; either TRBD1 or TRBD2 may fit D (5 bases each). Germline CDR1 and CDR2: MNHEY and SMNVEV (reference sequence). The length of the CDR3 is 14 residues. The V end lost 5 bases, the J end lost 2 bases, and 10 bases lay between the germline ends. For the CDR3, the DNA is TGTGCCAGCAGTCCTGGGACCACCAAAAACATTCAGTACTTC. Translating gives CASSPGTTKNIQYF.

V is TRBV28 and J is TRBJ1-4; D is ambiguous. V was shortened by 6 bases and J by 0 bases, with 14 bases between the two germline ends. Germline assignment: CDR1 MDHEN and CDR2 SYDVKM. The CDR3 extends over 16 amino acids. CDR3 bases: TGTGCCAGCAGGTGGAGGGAGTCGGCAACTAATGAAAAACTGTTTTTT. Its protein is CASRWRESATNEKLFF.

V is TRBV6-2 or TRBV6-3 and J is TRBJ1-2; a possible D gene is TRBD1 (6 bases). CDR1 MNHEY and CDR2 SVGEGT come from the germline V gene. Trimming cost V 1 base and J 3 bases, with 12 bases left between them. The CDR3 consists of 15 residues. The DNA for the CDR3 is TGTGCCAGCAGTTACTGGGGGCTAGGTGACTATGGCTACACCTTC. As protein: CASSYWGLGDYGYTF.

The chain couples TRBV19 to TRBJ2-2, with 10 bases matching TRBD2. Germline CDR1 is LNHDA and CDR2 is SQIVND (reference sequence). The CDR3 consists of 15 residues. J gave up 7 bases and V 2 bases, and 4 bases lay outside the gene matches. CDR3 sequence reads: CASSILAGVVGELFF. The CDR3 DNA follows: TGTGCCAGTAGTATACTAGCGGGAGTTGTCGGGGAGCTGTTTTTT.

The chain combines TRBV2 with TRBJ2-1; weak D call: TRBD2 (5 bases). The V end lost 4 bases, the J end lost 2 bases, and 9 bases lay between the germline ends. Germline V lookup: CDR1 SNHLY, CDR2 FYNNEI. The CDR3 spans 14 residues. The CDR3 DNA reads as TGTGCCAGCAGTGTGAGGGTTACCTACAATGAGCAGTTCTTC. Protein sequence: CASSVRVTYNEQFF.

The chain combines TRBV6-1 with TRBJ1-5; D is ambiguous. The ends were cut back, 1 base at V and 4 bases at J, with 8 bases in the middle. Germline-derived CDR1 and CDR2 are MNHNS and SASEGT. CDR3 length: 14 amino acids. CDR3 in amino acids: CASSEGVANQPQHF. The CDR3 DNA reads TGTGCCAGCAGTGAAGGGGTGGCAAATCAGCCCCAGCATTTT.